This T cell receptor beta chain derives from a study of early T cells in non-severe SARS-CoV-2 infection. Study information: Whole-blood bulk RNA, unsorted, was sequenced, and chains were unpaired.

Attachment of unique molecular identifiers to individual cDNA molecules was performed. Using its own MiXCR run on the 5' RACE reads, TCRdb lists one record per CDR3 protein. Here the sample spans tens of thousands of distinct CDR3 sequences, about 10% being singletons. This CDR3 contains 16 residues. Germline loops: CDR1 MNHNS, CDR2 SASEGT. V shed 3 bases and J 2 bases; nucleotides not matched to a gene: 9. The chain recombines TRBV6-1 with TRBJ2-7, with TRBD2 matching over 8 bases. The TCR comes from an adult who was a healthcare worker with PCR-confirmed SARS-CoV-2 infection or an uninfected control (not recorded which). The material sequenced was whole blood. This CDR3 reads CASSEPVGTRPYEQYF. CDR3 DNA sequence: TGTGCCAGCAGTGAGCCAGTGGGGACTAGACCCTACGAGCAGTACTTC.